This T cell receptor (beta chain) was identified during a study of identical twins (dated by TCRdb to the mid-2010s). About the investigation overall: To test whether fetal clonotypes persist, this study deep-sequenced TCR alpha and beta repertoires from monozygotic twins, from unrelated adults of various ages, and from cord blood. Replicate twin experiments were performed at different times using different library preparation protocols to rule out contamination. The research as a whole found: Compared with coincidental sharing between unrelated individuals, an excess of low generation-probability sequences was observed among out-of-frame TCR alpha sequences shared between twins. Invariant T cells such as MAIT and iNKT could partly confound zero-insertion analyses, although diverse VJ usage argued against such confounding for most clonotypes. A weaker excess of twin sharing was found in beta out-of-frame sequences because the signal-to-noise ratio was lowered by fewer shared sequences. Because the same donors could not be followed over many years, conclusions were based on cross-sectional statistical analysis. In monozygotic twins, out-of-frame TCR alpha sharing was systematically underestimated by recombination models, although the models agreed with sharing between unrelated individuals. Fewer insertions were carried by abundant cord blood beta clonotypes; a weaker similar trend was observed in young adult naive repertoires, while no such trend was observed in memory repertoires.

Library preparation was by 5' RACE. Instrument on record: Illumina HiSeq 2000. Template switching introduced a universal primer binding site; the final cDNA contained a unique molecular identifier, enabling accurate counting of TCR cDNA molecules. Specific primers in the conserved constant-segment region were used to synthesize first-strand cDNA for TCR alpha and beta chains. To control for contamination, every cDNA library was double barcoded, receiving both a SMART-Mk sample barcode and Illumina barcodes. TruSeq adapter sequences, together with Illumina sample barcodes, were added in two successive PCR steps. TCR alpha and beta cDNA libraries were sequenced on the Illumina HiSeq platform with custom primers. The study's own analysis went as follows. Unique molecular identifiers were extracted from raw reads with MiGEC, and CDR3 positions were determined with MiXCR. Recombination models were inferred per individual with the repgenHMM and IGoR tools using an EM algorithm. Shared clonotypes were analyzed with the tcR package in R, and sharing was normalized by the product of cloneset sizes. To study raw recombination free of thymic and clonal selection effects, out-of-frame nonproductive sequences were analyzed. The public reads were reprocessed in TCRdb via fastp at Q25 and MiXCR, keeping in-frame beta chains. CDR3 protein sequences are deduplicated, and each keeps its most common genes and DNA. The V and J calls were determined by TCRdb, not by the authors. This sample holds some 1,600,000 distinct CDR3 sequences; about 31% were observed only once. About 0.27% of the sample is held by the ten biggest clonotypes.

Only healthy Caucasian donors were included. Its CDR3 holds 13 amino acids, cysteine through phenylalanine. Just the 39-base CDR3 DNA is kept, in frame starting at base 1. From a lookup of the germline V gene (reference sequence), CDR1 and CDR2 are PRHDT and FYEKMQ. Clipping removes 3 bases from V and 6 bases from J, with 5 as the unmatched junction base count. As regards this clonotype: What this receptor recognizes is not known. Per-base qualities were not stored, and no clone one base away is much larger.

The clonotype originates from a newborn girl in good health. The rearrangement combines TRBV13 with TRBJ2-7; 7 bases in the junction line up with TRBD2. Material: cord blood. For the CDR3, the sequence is CASSFNGGGEQYF. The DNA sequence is TGTGCCAGCAGCTTCAATGGGGGGGGCGAGCAGTACTTC.